Each of the 13 T cell receptor beta chains below was sequenced from the same sample in a study of blood T cells in healthy people across ages. Through a sample-barcoded 5' primer and a J-beta primer mix, a second PCR was run for about 6 to 11 cycles. TCRdb called the 5' RACE reads again in MiXCR, with one record for every CDR3 protein. The sample has over 1.5 million distinct CDR3 sequences, less than 50% seen once. The sequencing input was blood. The receptors stem from a woman in her forties in good health.

This clonotype was seen a handful of times. V usage is TRBV5-1 and J usage is TRBJ2-7, with TRBD1 as a possible D gene (6 bases). CDR3 size: 15 residues. Germline V gene sequence: CDR1 SGHRS, CDR2 YFSETQ. The V and J ends lost 0 bases and 2 bases respectively, with 12 bases between them. CDR3 sequence: CASSLGGTPAYEQYF. The CDR3, as DNA: TGCGCCAGCAGCTTGGGAGGGACACCTGCCTACGAGCAGTACTTC.

Points on this clonotype: One base away lies a much larger clone, so this may be a sequencing read error. The genes are TRBV7-2 and TRBJ2-3; D is ambiguous. The CDR3 loop spans 14 amino acids. The germline gives CDR1 SGHTA, CDR2 FQGNSA. V was clipped by 6 bases and J by 1 base, with 11 bases between them. CDR3 coding DNA: TGTGCCAGCAGTGACCTCCGGGGCACAGATACGCAGTATTTT. Protein: CASSDLRGTDTQYF.

The chain has TRBV5-1 and TRBJ1-5; 10 bases are a match to TRBD1. Germline-derived CDR1 and CDR2 are SGHRS and YFSETQ. This CDR3 has 17 amino acids. Trimming at V came to 1 base and at J to 4 bases, leaving 8 bases not matched to a gene. DNA for the CDR3: TGCGCCAGCAGCTTGAACGACAGGGGGCCGTCTAATCAGCCCCAGCATTTT. Amino acid sequence: CASSLNDRGPSNQPQHF.

This clonotype was counted only a few times. The chain has TRBV7-2 and TRBJ2-3, with TRBD2 matching 12 bases. This CDR3 contains 18 residues. The trim removed 5 bases at V and 1 base at J, leaving 10 bases unmatched. Germline loops: CDR1 SGHTA, CDR2 FQGNSA. This CDR3 is CASSPSGLAGTRTDTQYF. The CDR3, as DNA: TGTGCCAGCAGCCCCAGTGGACTAGCGGGGACCCGCACAGATACGCAGTATTTT.

In DNA, the CDR3 is TGTGCCACCAGCAGAGACACCACCTACGAGCAGTACTTC. Translated: CATSRDTTYEQYF. The J gene is TRBJ2-7, the V gene TRBV15; D remains unclear. Trimming stripped 0 bases from V and 2 bases from J, with 5 bases between. Germline V lookup: CDR1 LNHNV, CDR2 YYDKDF (reference sequence). The length of the CDR3 is 13 residues.

This clonotype has just a few counts. The J gene is TRBJ2-3, the V gene TRBV7-9, with D maybe TRBD2 (6 bases). This CDR3 region has 15 residues. Germline V gene lookup returns CDR1 SEHNR and CDR2 FQNEAQ (reference sequence). Trimming removed 6 bases from V and 1 base from J, with 14 bases in between. The CDR3 region is CASSRDQRGTDTQYF. The CDR3, as DNA: TGTGCCAGCAGTCGGGACCAGCGGGGCACAGATACGCAGTATTTT.

The chain couples TRBV7-2 to TRBJ2-1; 15 nucleotides agree with TRBD2. The trim removed 4 bases at V and 0 bases at J, leaving 7 bases unmatched. The CDR3 sequence is 19 residues long. Germline V gene data show CDR1 as SGHTA and CDR2 as FQGNSA. CDR3 in amino acids: CASSYPGLAGGSSYNEQFF. The CDR3 DNA is TGTGCCAGCAGCTACCCGGGACTAGCGGGGGGAAGCTCCTACAATGAGCAGTTCTTC.

V usage is TRBV7-2 and J usage is TRBJ2-6; D remains unclear. The CDR3 covers 17 residues. Between the trimmed V and J ends, which lost 5 bases and 0 bases, there was a span of 14 bases. Germline V lookup: CDR1 SGHTA, CDR2 FQGNSA. CDR3: CASSPMLAVSGANVLTF. The CDR3 region has the DNA TGTGCCAGCAGCCCCATGTTGGCCGTCTCTGGGGCCAACGTCCTGACTTTC.

This clonotype was picked up a small number of times. J is TRBJ2-1 and V is TRBV20-1; D perhaps matches TRBD1 (7 bases). Germline lookup yields CDR1 DFQATT and CDR2 SNEGSKA (reference sequence). The CDR3 is 15 residues long. V was trimmed by 5 bases and J by 4 bases, leaving 18 bases between them. CDR3 protein: CSAQGVEGSYNEQFF. In DNA, the CDR3 is TGCAGTGCTCAGGGGGTGGAGGGGTCGTACAATGAGCAGTTCTTC.

This clonotype showed up just a few times. V is TRBV29-1 and J is TRBJ1-2; the match to TRBD1 covers 9 bases. V trimming: 2 bases; J trimming: 7 bases; junction bases outside the gene matches: 5. The CDR3 spans 13 residues. Germline CDR1 is SQVTM and CDR2 is ANQGSEA. In DNA form, the CDR3 reads TGCAGCGTTGAAAGGACAGGGGTAGGTGGCTACACCTTC. Amino acid sequence: CSVERTGVGGYTF.

The chain couples TRBV27 to TRBJ1-4, with no clear D. Germline V gives CDR1 MNHEY, CDR2 SMNVEV (reference sequence). V shed 6 bases and J shed 4 bases, with 15 bases lying between them. The CDR3 loop spans 15 amino acids. Here the CDR3 reads CASRSNMWDNEKLFF. The CDR3 DNA reads TGTGCCAGCAGGTCTAACATGTGGGATAATGAAAAACTGTTTTTT.

Of note for this clonotype: No conserved phenylalanine or tryptophan is present at the end of the CDR3, so a read error is the likely explanation. V is TRBV10-2 and J is TRBJ2-1; perhaps TRBD2 as D (6 bases). The germline V gene encodes CDR1 WSHSY and CDR2 SAAADI. V was pared by 8 bases and J by 2 bases, with 16 bases between. This CDR3 is built from 15 residues. This CDR3 is CASRLTGEAYNEQFV. CDR3 bases: TGCGCCAGCCGATTGACGGGGGAGGCCTACAATGAGCAGTTCGTC.

V usage is TRBV4-3 and J usage is TRBJ2-7; D is unresolved. CDR1 LGHNA and CDR2 YSLEER come from the germline V gene. Trimming shortened V by 4 bases and J by 7 bases, and 26 bases separated the two germline ends. The CDR3 totals 17 residues. CDR3 protein: CASSPTLWAATYNEQYF. DNA of the CDR3: TGCGCCAGCAGCCCTACCCTGTGGGCAGCGACCTACAATGAGCAGTACTTC.